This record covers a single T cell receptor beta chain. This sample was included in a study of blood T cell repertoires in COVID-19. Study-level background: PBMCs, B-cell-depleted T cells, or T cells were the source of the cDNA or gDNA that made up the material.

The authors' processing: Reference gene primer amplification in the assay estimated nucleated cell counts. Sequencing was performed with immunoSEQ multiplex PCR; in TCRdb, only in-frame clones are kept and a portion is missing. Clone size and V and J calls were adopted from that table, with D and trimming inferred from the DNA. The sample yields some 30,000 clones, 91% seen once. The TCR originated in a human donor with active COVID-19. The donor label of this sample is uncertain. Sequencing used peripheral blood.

The CDR3 spells CASRKLAAASTDTQYF. Written as DNA, the CDR3 is TGTGCCAGCAGGAAACTTGCAGCGGCAAGCACAGATACGCAGTATTTT. The genes are TRBV2 and TRBJ2-3; tentatively, D is TRBD2 (5 bases). CDR3 size: 16 residues. Trimming left V 6 bases short and J 0 bases short, with 16 bases between. The V gene's germline CDR1 is SNHLY and CDR2 FYNNEI.